The 11 T cell receptor beta chains listed next were all sequenced from one sample in a study of shared clonotypes between healthy human individuals. Measured with immunoSEQ multiplex PCR; TCRdb has only the in-frame clones, and not every one. This sample has 950,000 to 1,100,000 clones, with around 78% found just once. Sample: memory CD4+ T cells from PBMCs. Subset in this sample: CD45RA-negative fraction. Every receptor here comes from a man aged 18-30 years in good health. Some clones in this sample may be carry-over from other donors' samples.

This clone was seen repeatedly, ten times or more. The genes are TRBV6-5 and TRBJ1-2; the match to TRBD1 covers 7 bases. Trimming removed 6 bases from V and 2 bases from J; junction bases left unmatched: 3. The CDR3 length is 13 residues. The V gene's germline CDR1 is MNHEY and CDR2 SVGAGI. CDR3 sequence reads: CASRGRGNYGYTF. The CDR3 region has the DNA TGTGCCAGCAGGGGCAGGGGGAACTATGGCTACACCTTC.

This chain uses TRBV28 with TRBJ2-5, with TRBD1 as a possible D gene (6 bases). The germline CDR1 and CDR2 sequences are MDHEN and SYDVKM. The V and J ends lost 2 bases and 4 bases respectively, with 8 bases between them. The CDR3 has 13 amino acids. The CDR3 DNA is TGTGCCAGCAGTTTAGACAGGCTAGAGACCCAGTACTTC. Translating gives CASSLDRLETQYF.

Ten or more counts support this clone. The chain has TRBV10-3 and TRBJ2-3, with D possibly matching TRBD1 (5 bases). Between the trimmed V and J ends, which lost 4 bases and 5 bases, there was a span of 16 bases. The V gene's germline CDR1 is ENHRY and CDR2 SYGVKD. This CDR3 comprises 15 residues. CDR3 nucleotide sequence: TGTGCCATCAGTGCGAGGCAGGGCTATATAGATACGCAGTATTTT. Its protein product is CAISARQGYIDTQYF.

This chain links TRBV9 with TRBJ2-1; D gene unclear. This CDR3 has 15 residues. The germline V gene has CDR1 SGDLS and CDR2 YYNGEE. The V end was cut by 0 bases, the J end by 4 bases, with 11 bases between. CDR3 sequence: CASSVARSLYNEQFF. DNA for the CDR3: TGTGCCAGCAGCGTAGCCAGGAGCCTATACAATGAGCAGTTCTTC.

The chain links TRBV7-9 to TRBJ1-4, with D unresolved. This CDR3 has 14 amino acids. V lost 5 bases and J 7 bases, leaving 14 bases between the germline ends. The germline V gene has CDR1 SEHNR and CDR2 FQNEAQ (reference sequence). The CDR3 here is CASSALRVVEKLFF. The CDR3 DNA reads TGTGCCAGCAGCGCACTCCGGGTGGTTGAAAAACTGTTTTTT.

The J gene is TRBJ1-2, the V gene TRBV13; D is ambiguous. The CDR3 consists of 14 residues. Trimming shortened V by 4 bases and J by 6 bases, and 15 bases separated the two germline ends. Germline V lookup: CDR1 PRHDT, CDR2 FYEKMQ (reference sequence). The CDR3 sequence: CASSSWTMPDGYTF. The CDR3 nucleotides are TGTGCCAGCAGCTCGTGGACTATGCCGGATGGCTACACCTTC.

The chain joins TRBV4-3 to TRBJ2-7, with D unclear. Germline V CDR1 and CDR2: LGHNA, YSLEER. The V end lost 0 bases, the J end lost 1 base, and 10 bases lay between the germline ends. The CDR3 spans 15 residues. The CDR3 nucleotides read TGCGCCAGCAGCCAAGATTGGGCCCAATCCTACGAGCAGTACTTC. Encoded protein: CASSQDWAQSYEQYF.

V gene TRBV5-4 combines with J gene TRBJ2-1; the match to TRBD2 covers 13 bases. Germline CDR1 SGHNT, CDR2 YYREEE (reference sequence). Trimming cost V 6 bases and J 6 bases; bases outside gene matches: 6. The CDR3 length is 15 residues. The DNA for the CDR3 is TGTGCCAGCATCGACCGGACTAGCGGGGGCAATGAGCAGTTCTTC. This translates into CASIDRTSGGNEQFF.

The CDR3 nucleotides are TGTGCCAGCAGTGAAGACTGGGCTAGCTCCTACAATGAGCAGTTCTTC. It is translated as CASSEDWASSYNEQFF. V usage is TRBV25-1 and J usage is TRBJ2-1; D is unresolved. The length of the CDR3 is 16 residues. With 2 bases removed from V and 0 bases from J, the gap between germline ends came to 11 bases. Germline V lookup: CDR1 MGHDK, CDR2 SYGVNS.

This clone showed up just a few times. The rearrangement uses TRBV9 and TRBJ1-4; no clear D gene. This CDR3 contains 13 residues. With 1 base removed from V and 8 bases from J, the gap between germline ends came to 9 bases. Germline-derived CDR1 and CDR2 are SGDLS and YYNGEE. The CDR3 reads CASSVQEGEKLFF. The CDR3 DNA reads TGTGCCAGCAGCGTACAGGAAGGGGAAAAACTGTTTTTT. Full variable domain (remainder filled in from reference TRBV9 and TRBJ1-4): DSGVTQTPKHLITATGQRVTLRCSPRSGDLSVYWYQQSLDQGLQFLIQYYNGEERAKGNILERFSAQQFPDLHSELNLSSLELGDSALYFCASSVQEGEKLFFGSGTQLSVL.

In regard to this clone: This sample also contains other DNA sequences that code for the same CDR3. This sequence joins TRBV7-9 and TRBJ2-3; TRBD2 matches 11 bases. The V gene's germline CDR1 is SEHNR and CDR2 FQNEAQ (reference sequence). This CDR3 has 16 residues. J lost 2 bases, V lost 6 bases, and 7 bases had no gene match. The CDR3 region has the DNA TGTGCCAGCAGTTCAATAGCGGGAGGGCCCACAGATACGCAGTATTTT. Protein product: CASSSIAGGPTDTQYF.